The next 9 T cell receptor beta chains were all read from a single sample in a study of CD8+ T cells in alopecia areata. Extraction of RNA preceded its reverse transcription into cDNA, which served as the sequencing template. The assay was immunoSEQ multiplex PCR, and TCRdb's table has in-frame clones only and misses some. Of 110,000 or so clones detected, approximately 52% appear once; the ten largest clones hold under 35%. Treatment: oral pan-JAK inhibitor, 5-10 mg twice daily. The material sequenced was CD8+ T cells sorted from blood, taken at week 4, from a patient treated with tofacitinib. The receptor source for this set is a human donor with alopecia areata.

In its sample, this clone was seen once. The chain joins TRBV6-5 to TRBJ2-2; D call uncertain. The CDR3 contains 15 residues. Germline CDR1 reads MNHEY; CDR2 reads SVGAGI. V lost 8 bases, J lost 1 base, and 14 bases lay in between. In DNA form, the CDR3 reads TGTGCCAGCTTTCGGCCCTCCAAGAACACCGGGGAGCTGTTTTTT. Its protein is CASFRPSKNTGELFF.

The chain carries TRBV5-6 and TRBJ2-1, with TRBD2 matching over 7 bases. The CDR3 sequence is 18 residues long. J was trimmed by 4 bases and V by 0 bases; bases with no gene match: 13. CDR1 is SGHDT, CDR2 YYEEEE, per germline. In DNA form, the CDR3 reads TGTGCCAGCAGCTTGGCCTCGGCTAGCGTCGGGAGGTACAATGAGCAGTTCTTC. Encoded protein: CASSLASASVGRYNEQFF. The whole variable domain, filled in from reference TRBV5-6 and TRBJ2-1, reads DAGVTQSPTHLIKTRGQQVTLRCSPKSGHDTVSWYQQALGQGPQFIFQYYEEEERQRGNFPDRFSGHQFPNYSSELNVNALLLGDSALYLCASSLASASVGRYNEQFFGPGTRLTVL.

The chain recombines TRBV27 with TRBJ1-2; tentative D call: TRBD1 (6 bases). Germline V CDR1 and CDR2: MNHEY, SMNVEV (reference sequence). The CDR3 sequence is 14 residues long. V was shortened by 5 bases and J by 4 bases, with 14 bases between the two germline ends. The CDR3 region has the DNA TGTGCCAGCAGTCCGACAGGATCGACCTATGGCTACACCTTC. Translating gives CASSPTGSTYGYTF.

This clone was counted a single time. This chain connects TRBV15 to TRBJ2-7; 9 bases agree with TRBD1. Germline values: CDR1 LNHNV, CDR2 YYDKDF (reference sequence). The junction had 3 bases not matched to a gene; V was cut back by 5 bases and J by 1 base. The CDR3 totals 14 residues. CDR3 region: CATSGGTGSYEQYF. The CDR3 nucleotides read TGTGCCACCAGCGGCGGGACAGGGTCCTACGAGCAGTACTTC.

This clone has just a few counts. The chain couples TRBV29-1 to TRBJ2-3; 9 bases match TRBD2. The CDR3 is 15 residues long. The V gene end was trimmed by 2 bases and the J gene end by 4 bases; junction bases not matched to a gene: 7. Looked up from germline, CDR1 is SQVTM and CDR2 is ANQGSEA. The CDR3 sequence: CSVEPAGGFPDTQYF. The CDR3 coding sequence is TGCAGCGTTGAACCAGCGGGGGGTTTCCCAGATACGCAGTATTTT.

This clone has more than one count but fewer than ten. The chain uses TRBV5-6 and TRBJ1-1; D is unclear. Germline CDR1 and CDR2: SGHDT and YYEEEE. Trimming removed 2 bases from V and 4 bases from J, with 12 bases in between. This CDR3 region has 14 residues. DNA of the CDR3: TGTGCCAGCAGCTTAGGACGGTATGTCACTGAAGCTTTCTTT. Translating gives CASSLGRYVTEAFF.

This clone has just one count. J is TRBJ2-3 and V is TRBV21-1; TRBD2 is the table's D call, not checked against the DNA. TRBV21-1 is marked as a pseudogene. CDR3 length: 17 residues. CDR3 region: CASSKRGAWSRTDTQYF. The CDR3 DNA reads as TGTGCCAGCAGCAAACGTGGAGCGTGGAGCCGCACAGATACGCAGTATTTT.

The chain recombines TRBV30 with TRBJ2-5, with 7 bases matching TRBD1. The V gene's germline CDR1 is GTSNPN and CDR2 SVGIG (reference sequence). This CDR3 has 12 amino acids. The ends lost 5 bases at V and 0 bases at J; junction bases unmatched: 0. The CDR3 protein is CAWGQDQETQYF. CDR3 nucleotides: TGTGCCTGGGGACAGGACCAAGAGACCCAGTACTTC.

In its sample, this clone was seen once. The chain employs TRBV29-1 and TRBJ1-2; the D gene is possibly TRBD1 (6 bases). This CDR3 spans 12 amino acids. Germline loops: CDR1 SQVTM, CDR2 ANQGSEA. Trimming took 7 bases from V and 2 from J, leaving 11 bases between them. The CDR3 DNA is TGCAGCGGCCGCGGGACAAACTATGGCTACACCTTC. Its protein is CSGRGTNYGYTF.